The 15 T cell receptor beta chains listed next were all sequenced from one sample in a study of T cells in Graves' hyperthyroidism and ophthalmopathy. Template material for amplifying TCR beta CDR3 regions consisted of RNA transcripts. With the HTBI primer set, the TCR CDR3 went through a first round of RT-PCR. TCRdb re-derived calls from the multiplex PCR reads in MiXCR, one entry per CDR3 protein. This repertoire shows approximately 490,000 distinct CDR3 sequences, approximately 23% found once; its top ten account for approximately 49%. Sequenced input: blood. The receptor set was obtained from a woman aged 70-85 years with Graves' ophthalmopathy.

V and J are TRBV3-1 and TRBJ1-2; D remains unclear. Trimming removed 4 bases from V and 6 bases from J, with 12 bases in between. CDR1 and CDR2 (germline): LGHDT, YNNKEL (reference sequence). CDR3 size: 13 residues. The CDR3 DNA is TGTGCCAGCAGCCTAGAAGGTCCTAATGGCTACACCTTC. Translation: CASSLEGPNGYTF.

This sequence joins TRBV2 and TRBJ2-1; 11 nucleotides align to TRBD2. Germline CDR1 SNHLY, CDR2 FYNNEI. This CDR3 spans 19 amino acids. The J segment lost 0 bases and the V segment lost 3 bases, leaving 10 bases of the junction unmatched. The CDR3 DNA sequence: TGTGCCAGCAGTGACTCCGGGACTAGCGGTTCTCACTCCTACAATGAGCAGTTCTTC. It is translated as CASSDSGTSGSHSYNEQFF.

Many counts were recorded for this clonotype. CDR3 in DNA: TGCAGCGTTGGGTCGACAGGGAATGAAGCTTTCTTT. It yields the protein CSVGSTGNEAFF. The gene calls are TRBV29-1 and TRBJ1-1; TRBD1 matches at 7 bases. With 4 bases clipped from V and 7 bases from J, the junction kept 6 bases outside the gene matches. CDR1 SQVTM and CDR2 ANQGSEA come from the germline V gene. CDR3 length: 12 residues. Combining the CDR3 with reference TRBV29-1 and TRBJ1-1 gives the whole variable domain SAVISQKPSRDICQRGTSLTIQCQVDSQVTMMFWYRQQPGQSLTLIATANQGSEATYESGFVIDKFPISRPNLTFSTLTVSNMSPEDSSIYLCSVGSTGNEAFFGQGTRLTVV.

This clonotype was seen a handful of times. The J gene is TRBJ1-4, the V gene TRBV6-1; D perhaps matches TRBD1 (6 bases). CDR1 and CDR2 (germline): MNHNS, SASEGT. The ends were cut back, 10 bases at V and 5 bases at J, with 17 bases in the middle. The CDR3 extends over 14 amino acids. CDR3 in amino acids: CATKGPGVNEKLFF. Written as DNA, the CDR3 is TGTGCCACTAAAGGACCAGGGGTAAATGAAAAACTGTTTTTT.

This clonotype was observed at least ten times. The CDR3 sequence is CASRRIAGEGYNEQFF. The CDR3, as DNA: TGTGCCAGCAGAAGAATAGCGGGGGAGGGCTACAATGAGCAGTTCTTC. The J gene is TRBJ2-1, the V gene TRBV2; 9 bases match TRBD2. There are 16 residues in the CDR3. V lost 6 bases, J lost 3 bases, and 9 bases stayed unmatched. Germline V lookup: CDR1 SNHLY, CDR2 FYNNEI.

This clonotype was seen more than once but under ten times. This chain connects TRBV6-2 or TRBV6-3 to TRBJ1-1, with D possibly TRBD1 on 6 matching bases. This CDR3 region has 13 residues. Trimming stripped 9 bases from V and 0 bases from J, with 11 bases between. In germline, CDR1 is MNHEY, CDR2 SVGEGT. The CDR3 loop reads CASTQGLNTEAFF. The CDR3 coding sequence is TGTGCCAGTACACAGGGCTTGAACACTGAAGCTTTCTTT.

CDR3 coding DNA: TGTGCCAGCAGTTTCGCCGGGACTAGGACAGATACGCAGTATTTT. Its translation is CASSFAGTRTDTQYF. The J gene is TRBJ2-3, the V gene TRBV27; 8 bases match TRBD2. The CDR3 runs 15 residues. CDR1 is MNHEY, CDR2 SMNVEV, per germline (reference sequence). With 3 bases clipped from V and 3 bases from J, the junction kept 5 bases outside the gene matches.

This clonotype showed up just a few times. The rearrangement uses TRBV28 and TRBJ2-3; D ambiguous. The CDR3 loop spans 15 amino acids. Germline values: CDR1 MDHEN, CDR2 SYDVKM. V was shortened by 3 bases and J by 0 bases, with 10 bases between the two germline ends. CDR3 residues: CASSLLGISTDTQYF. The CDR3 nucleotides are TGTGCCAGCAGTTTGTTAGGCATTAGCACAGATACGCAGTATTTT.

This chain joins TRBV3-1 and TRBJ1-1, with D perhaps matching TRBD1 (5 bases). The CDR3 runs to 16 residues. The ends were cut back, 4 bases at V and 8 bases at J, with 23 bases in the middle. The germline V gene has CDR1 LGHDT and CDR2 YNNKEL (reference sequence). Here the CDR3 reads CASSRITRGGAGEAFF. The CDR3 DNA follows: TGTGCCAGCAGCCGCATCACTCGAGGAGGGGCCGGCGAAGCTTTCTTT.

This clonotype was found many times. The chain couples TRBV27 to TRBJ2-7; 10 bases line up with TRBD2. Germline V gene sequence: CDR1 MNHEY, CDR2 SMNVEV (reference sequence). V dropped 10 bases and J dropped 5; count of bases not matched to a gene: 11. The CDR3 consists of 14 residues. The CDR3 spells CATIGPSGSHEQYF. The CDR3 DNA follows: TGTGCCACCATTGGCCCTAGCGGGAGTCACGAGCAGTACTTC.

The DNA of the CDR3 is TGTGCCAGCACCCCACCCGCGGCCCTTGAAGCTTTCTTT. Translated, it gives CASTPPAALEAFF. This sequence joins TRBV7-9 and TRBJ1-1; D gene unclear. CDR3 size: 13 residues. Germline values: CDR1 SEHNR, CDR2 FQNEAQ (reference sequence). The V end was cut by 7 bases, the J end by 7 bases, with 16 bases between.

CDR3 sequence reads: CASTLGPISYEQYF. In DNA, the CDR3 is TGTGCCAGCACCCTGGGACCGATCTCCTACGAGCAGTACTTC. J is TRBJ2-7 and V is TRBV6-1; D may match TRBD1 or TRBD2 (5 bases each). V was clipped by 7 bases and J by 0 bases, with 13 bases between them. From germline, CDR1 is MNHNS and CDR2 SASEGT. The CDR3 loop spans 14 amino acids.

This clonotype was observed a few times. The chain uses TRBV9 and TRBJ2-2, with TRBD2 as a possible D gene (5 bases). This CDR3 contains 14 residues. Trimming shortened V by 0 bases and J by 3 bases, and 6 bases separated the two germline ends. The germline gives CDR1 SGDLS, CDR2 YYNGEE. CDR3 sequence: CASSVGLYTGELFF. The CDR3 bases are TGTGCCAGCAGCGTAGGACTATACACCGGGGAGCTGTTTTTT. Drawing the rest from reference TRBV9 and TRBJ2-2, the complete variable domain is DSGVTQTPKHLITATGQRVTLRCSPRSGDLSVYWYQQSLDQGLQFLIQYYNGEERAKGNILERFSAQQFPDLHSELNLSSLELGDSALYFCASSVGLYTGELFFGEGSRLTVL.

The chain has TRBV6-1 and TRBJ1-2, with a weak D call TRBD1 (5 bases). Trimming took 6 bases from V and 11 from J, leaving 22 bases between them. Germline-derived CDR1 and CDR2 are MNHNS and SASEGT. This CDR3 spans 14 amino acids. CDR3 bases: TGTGCCAGCAGGGTTACGGGACTCTCCCTAGGGTACACCTTC. It is translated as CASRVTGLSLGYTF.

The chain couples TRBV7-2 to TRBJ2-7, with 8 bases matching TRBD2. The CDR3 is 16 amino acids. The V gene end was trimmed by 3 bases and the J gene end by 1 base; junction bases not matched to a gene: 8. Germline V lookup: CDR1 SGHTA, CDR2 FQGNSA. Written as DNA, the CDR3 is TGTGCCAGCAGCTTGCCGGGGGGGTATACTTCCTACGAGCAGTACTTC. This codes for CASSLPGGYTSYEQYF.